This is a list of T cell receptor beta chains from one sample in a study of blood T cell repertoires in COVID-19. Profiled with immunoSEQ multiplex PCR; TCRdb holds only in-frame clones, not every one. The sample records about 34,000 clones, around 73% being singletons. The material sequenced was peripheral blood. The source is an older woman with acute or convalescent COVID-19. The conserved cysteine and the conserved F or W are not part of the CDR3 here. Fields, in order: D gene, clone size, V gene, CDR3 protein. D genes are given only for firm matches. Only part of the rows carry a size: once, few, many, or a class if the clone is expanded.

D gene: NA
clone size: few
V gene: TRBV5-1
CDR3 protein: ASSLVGYGLGGTEAF

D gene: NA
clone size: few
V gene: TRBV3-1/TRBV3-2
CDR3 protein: ASSQDTRGQPQH

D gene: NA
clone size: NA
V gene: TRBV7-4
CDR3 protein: ASSFREGGNQPQH

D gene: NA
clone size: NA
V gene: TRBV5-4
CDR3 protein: ASSLGGSGLTDTQY

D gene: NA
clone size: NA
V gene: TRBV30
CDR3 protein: AWRRGGETQY

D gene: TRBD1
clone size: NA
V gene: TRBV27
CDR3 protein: ASGRGLYNEQF

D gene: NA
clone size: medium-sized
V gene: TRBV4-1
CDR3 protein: ASSHPGDNYEQY

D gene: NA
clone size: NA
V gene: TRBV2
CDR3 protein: ASSGGQGSLGEQY

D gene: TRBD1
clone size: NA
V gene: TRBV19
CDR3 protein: ASSPEGQGGSYGYT

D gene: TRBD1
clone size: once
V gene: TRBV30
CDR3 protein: AWSLGTGAHQPQH